These T cell receptor beta chains were read from a single sample in a study of blood T cells in healthy people across ages. MiXCR, applied by TCRdb to the 5' RACE reads, yields one record per CDR3 protein. The repertoire consists of 1.5 million to 2 million distinct CDR3 sequences, with 49% occurring once and the leading ten covering approximately 2.1%. Specimen: blood. Receptor source: a woman aged 40 to 50 in good health. Each CDR3 is given with its conserved first and last residue. The D gene is left open where the match is weak. For some rows the clone size is stated as once, few or many, or as a class when expanded; others skip it.

size,D,length,V,J,DNA,CDR3
.,TRBD2,15,TRBV12-3/TRBV12-4,TRBJ2-4,TGTGCCAGCAGTTTTACTAGCGACGCCAAAAACATTCAGTACTTC,CASSFTSDAKNIQYF
few,.,16,TRBV7-6,TRBJ2-1,TGTGCCAGCAGCCCGGGACTCCCGCCCTCCTACAATGAGCAGTTCTTC,CASSPGLPPSYNEQFF
.,.,15,TRBV9,TRBJ1-1,TGTGCCAGCAGCGCAATACCAGGGAGAGGCACTGAAGCTTTCTTT,CASSAIPGRGTEAFF
many,.,15,TRBV5-6,TRBJ2-7,TGCGCCAGCAGCTTGGTTGGGGGCGCGTCCTACGAGCAGTACTTC,CASSLVGGASYEQYF
few,TRBD1,12,TRBV20-1,TRBJ2-4,TGCAGTCCCATACAGGGGCCAAACATTCAGTACTTC,CSPIQGPNIQYF
.,.,16,TRBV11-2,TRBJ2-6,TGTGCCAGCAGCTTAGATTGGGTTACTGGGGCCAACGTCCTGACTTTC,CASSLDWVTGANVLTF
.,.,14,TRBV4-2,TRBJ2-1,TGTGCCAGCAGCCAAGCTAGGGGGGTGAATGAGCAGTTCTTC,CASSQARGVNEQFF
.,TRBD1,15,TRBV7-2,TRBJ2-1,TGTGCCAGCAGCTTATCTCTGGACAGGGTTGATGAGCAGTTCTTC,CASSLSLDRVDEQFF
.,.,13,TRBV6-2/TRBV6-3,TRBJ1-2,TGTGCCAGCAGTTACTGGGGGAACTATGGCTACACCTTC,CASSYWGNYGYTF
few,.,17,TRBV6-2/TRBV6-3,TRBJ2-4,TGTGCCAGCAGTCCCTCCGGGACGGGCGACGCCAAAAACATTCAGTACTTC,CASSPSGTGDAKNIQYF
.,TRBD2,17,TRBV5-5,TRBJ2-7,TGTGCCAGCAGCCTCCCTGGGACTAGCGGGGGATCCTACGAGCAGTACTTC,CASSLPGTSGGSYEQYF
once,TRBD1,15,TRBV28,TRBJ1-5,TGTGCCAGCAGACCCGGGACAGGGCACAATCAGCCCCAGCATTTT,CASRPGTGHNQPQHF
few,TRBD2,16,TRBV6-2/TRBV6-3,TRBJ2-7,TGTGCCAGCAGTTACCACCGCACTAGCGAGGGGTACGAGCAGTACTTC,CASSYHRTSEGYEQYF
few,.,13,TRBV29-1,TRBJ2-1,TGCAGCGTTGAGGGGCTTACCTACAATGAGCAGTTCTTC,CSVEGLTYNEQFF
many,TRBD2,16,TRBV4-1,TRBJ2-7,TGCGCCAGCAGCCAAGTTTCCGGGACTAGGAGCCACGAGCAGTACTTC,CASSQVSGTRSHEQYF